The present T cell receptor beta chain was sequenced within a study of Graves' ophthalmopathy and Graves' hyperthyroidism. In the study overall: Peripheral blood (taken before any treatment) was collected at initial diagnosis.

The CDR3 totals 11 residues. Trimming removed 0 bases at V and 15 bases at J, with 9 bases between. Germline V gene data show CDR1 as SEHNR and CDR2 as FQNEAQ (reference sequence). If no ophthalmopathy appeared within 18 months of follow-up, hyperthyroidism was termed stable. Amplified TCR beta CDR3 regions were obtained using RNA transcripts as template. RT-PCR was first run with HTBI primers, then multiplex PCR in a second round. TCRdb reprocessed the multiplex PCR reads via MiXCR and lists one record per CDR3 protein. The sample consists of about 24,000 distinct CDR3 sequences, nearly 50% of them appearing once.

V and J are TRBV7-9 and TRBJ2-1; D ambiguous. The receptor's source is an adult woman with stable Graves' hyperthyroidism. Sequencing was performed on peripheral blood. The CDR3 nucleotides read TGTGCCAGCAGCTTAGCGCTCGGGCTGTTCTTC. Protein product: CASSLALGLFF. The whole variable domain, filled in from reference TRBV7-9 and TRBJ2-1, reads DTGVSQNPRHKITKRGQNVTFRCDPISEHNRLYWYRQTLGQGPEFLTYFQNEAQLEKSRLLSDRFSAERPKGSFSTLEIQRTEQGDSAMYLCASSLALGLFFGPGTRLTVL.